Each of the 30 T cell receptor beta chains below was sequenced from the same sample in a study of molecular identifiers for immune sequencing clone quantification. In TCRdb, the PCR reads were re-called with MiXCR into one record per CDR3 protein. The table records some 590,000 distinct CDR3 sequences, 25% of them present only once. The specimen sequenced was naive CD8+ T cells from blood, with Jurkat cell RNA spiked in. Subset indicated: FACS-sorted CD8+CD4-CCR7+CD45RA+ naive T cells. Every receptor here comes from a human donor in good health. Some libraries in this study had Jurkat cell RNA spiked in.

At least ten counts were recorded for this clonotype. The rearrangement links TRBV28 to TRBJ2-7; tentative D call: TRBD1 (6 bases). The CDR3 is made up of 13 amino acids. CDR1 is MDHEN, CDR2 SYDVKM, per germline. V was cut by 10 bases and J by 0 bases, with 13 bases left in between. The CDR3 loop is CATRDTSSYEQYF. Here the CDR3 DNA reads TGTGCCACCCGGGACACGAGCTCCTACGAGCAGTACTTC.

This clonotype was counted once. V is TRBV27 and J is TRBJ2-7, with 8 bases identical to TRBD2. The J segment lost 5 bases and the V segment lost 8 bases, leaving 8 bases of the junction unmatched. CDR1 is MNHEY and CDR2 is SMNVEV in the germline V gene (reference sequence). CDR3 length: 13 amino acids. In DNA form, the CDR3 reads TGTGCCAGCGGCGGACTAGCCTTGGACGAGCAGTACTTC. Protein product: CASGGLALDEQYF.

With regard to this clonotype: A junction boundary mismatches the germline segment, possibly from a read error. The chain couples TRBV18 to TRBJ1-1; D not resolved. Germline CDR1 is KGHSH and CDR2 is LQKENI. The CDR3 runs to 13 residues. CDR3 nucleotides: TGTGCCAGCACACCGTCACCGAACACTGAAGCTTTCTTT. Protein sequence: CASTPSPNTEAFF.

This clonotype was observed many times. The rearrangement joins TRBV28 to TRBJ1-1; a possible D gene is TRBD1 (5 bases). Per germline, CDR1 MDHEN and CDR2 SYDVKM. Trimming removed 3 bases from V and 4 bases from J, with 12 bases in between. The CDR3 loop spans 14 amino acids. The CDR3 bases are TGTGCCAGCAGTTTTTTCAGGGATGGCACTGAAGCTTTCTTT. As protein: CASSFFRDGTEAFF.

This clonotype was recorded a few times. This chain links TRBV5-1 with TRBJ2-3; TRBD2 agrees at 9 bases. With 0 bases clipped from V and 4 bases from J, the junction kept 6 bases outside the gene matches. The germline V gene encodes CDR1 SGHRS and CDR2 YFSETQ. This CDR3 region has 16 residues. The chain's CDR3 is CASSLEGGGAPDTQYF. The CDR3, as DNA: TGCGCCAGCAGCTTGGAGGGCGGGGGGGCGCCAGATACGCAGTATTTT.

This chain connects TRBV19 to TRBJ2-5; D may be TRBD2 (5 bases). V lost 8 bases and J lost 1, with 17 bases in between. The CDR3 has 15 residues. The germline V gene encodes CDR1 LNHDA and CDR2 SQIVND (reference sequence). The CDR3 region is CASSSLPGIQETQYF. The CDR3 nucleotides read TGTGCCAGTTCCAGCCTCCCGGGGATCCAAGAGACCCAGTACTTC.

Details on this clonotype: A clone one base away is much larger, so this may be a read error. The rearrangement uses TRBV3-1 and TRBJ2-6; D remains ambiguous. CDR3 length equals 15 residues. In germline, CDR1 is LGHDT, CDR2 YNNKEL (reference sequence). CDR3 protein: CASGQVGSGANVLTF. The CDR3 DNA reads TGTGCCAGCGGCCAAGTAGGCTCTGGGGCCAACGTCCTGACTTTC.

This clonotype showed up many times. This sequence joins TRBV4-3 and TRBJ1-1, with 8 bases matching TRBD1. After removal of 0 bases from V and 7 bases from J, the junction contained 7 bases not matched to a gene. Germline lookup yields CDR1 LGHNA and CDR2 YSLEER. The CDR3 length is 15 residues. The CDR3 bases are TGCGCCAGCAGCCAAGAGCGGGTCAGGGGGCTTGAAGCTTTCTTT. Its protein is CASSQERVRGLEAFF.

This clonotype was counted a few times. One end of the junction varies from germline; a read error may be responsible. The gene calls are TRBV28 and TRBJ2-7, with 9 bases that match TRBD2. The CDR3 loop spans 16 amino acids. Germline lookup yields CDR1 MDHEN and CDR2 SYDVKM. The CDR3 reads CASRLEGLAGTHEQYF. The CDR3 coding sequence is TGTGCCAGCCGTTTAGAGGGACTAGCAGGAACCCACGAGCAGTACTTC.

This clonotype was recorded at least ten times. The chain carries TRBV11-2 and TRBJ2-7; no clear D. The V end lost 5 bases, the J end lost 5 bases, and 10 bases lay between the germline ends. Germline-derived CDR1 and CDR2 are SGHAT and FQNNGV. The CDR3 is made up of 12 amino acids. The CDR3, as DNA: TGTGCCAGCAGCCCCGGCGTAAACGAGCAGTACTTC. As protein: CASSPGVNEQYF.

The rearrangement uses TRBV12-3 or TRBV12-4 and TRBJ1-3, with D perhaps matching TRBD1 (5 bases). The CDR3 length is 14 residues. The V end was cut by 5 bases, the J end by 16 bases, with 24 bases between. In DNA form, the CDR3 reads TGTGCCAGCAGTCAGACAGTTTTTGGAAACACTATGTATTTT. This codes for CASSQTVFGNTMYF.

The chain joins TRBV10-3 to TRBJ1-5; D gene uncertain. The germline V gene has CDR1 ENHRY and CDR2 SYGVKD. The CDR3 is made up of 13 amino acids. V was shortened by 3 bases and J by 4 bases, with 7 bases between the two germline ends. CDR3 loop: CAISDLGNQPQHF. CDR3 nucleotide sequence: TGTGCCATCAGTGACCTGGGGAATCAGCCCCAGCATTTT.

The rearrangement links TRBV5-4 to TRBJ1-6, with D unresolved. The CDR3 runs 15 residues. V lost 2 bases, J lost 7 bases, and 13 bases lay in between. Germline V gene data show CDR1 as SGHNT and CDR2 as YYREEE (reference sequence). The DNA for the CDR3 is TGTGCCAGCAGCTTTGGGGTGGCGGAGAATTCACCCCTCCACTTT. It translates to CASSFGVAENSPLHF.

This clonotype was detected ten times or more. J is TRBJ2-1 and V is TRBV27, with a possible D match to TRBD2 (5 bases). Germline assignment: CDR1 MNHEY and CDR2 SMNVEV (reference sequence). This CDR3 is 14 amino acids long. V lost 5 bases to trimming and J lost 8 bases, with 16 bases between them. The CDR3 is CASSPLVRGDEQFF. For the CDR3, the DNA is TGTGCCAGCAGTCCGCTGGTCCGGGGTGATGAGCAGTTCTTC.

This clonotype was detected ten times or more. V gene TRBV2 combines with J gene TRBJ1-2; D ambiguous. V was pared by 1 base and J by 4 bases, with 10 bases between. This CDR3 spans 14 amino acids. Per germline, CDR1 SNHLY and CDR2 FYNNEI. The CDR3 spells CASSEEDLLYGYTF. The CDR3, as DNA: TGTGCCAGCAGTGAAGAGGATTTACTCTATGGCTACACCTTC.

This clonotype was seen ten or more times. The chain is built from TRBV6-5 and TRBJ1-5; the D gene is possibly TRBD1 (5 bases). This CDR3 is built from 12 residues. Trimming removed 5 bases at V and 6 bases at J, with 8 bases between. The V gene's germline CDR1 is MNHEY and CDR2 SVGAGI. Here the CDR3 DNA reads TGTGCCAGCAGTGGCCAGGGTCAGCCCCAGCATTTT. It encodes CASSGQGQPQHF.

Concerning this clonotype itself: This may arise from a read error, as a much more abundant clone is one base away. No conserved phenylalanine or tryptophan is present at the end of the CDR3, so a read error is the likely explanation. J is TRBJ2-7 and V is TRBV10-2, with D perhaps given as TRBD1 or TRBD2 (5 bases each). The CDR3 totals 12 residues. Trimming cost V 9 bases and J 7 bases, with 16 bases left between them. Germline CDR1 WSHSY, CDR2 SAAADI. Written as DNA, the CDR3 is TGCGCCAGTGAAGAGGGGTCGGGGGAGCAGTACCTC. This sequence encodes CASEEGSGEQYL.

This clonotype came up once. The chain joins TRBV4-1 to TRBJ2-2, with D possibly TRBD1 on 6 matching bases. Between the trimmed V and J ends, which lost 3 bases and 4 bases, there was a span of 18 bases. This CDR3 spans 17 amino acids. Per germline, CDR1 MGHRA and CDR2 YSYEKL. The CDR3 DNA reads as TGCGCCAGCAGCCAGACTGACAGGATTCTTGGCACCGGGGAGCTGTTTTTT. Protein product: CASSQTDRILGTGELFF.

This clonotype was seen ten or more times. V and J are TRBV7-9 and TRBJ2-7, with D hard to call. Germline CDR1 reads SEHNR; CDR2 reads FQNEAQ (reference sequence). The V end was cut by 5 bases, the J end by 2 bases, with 13 bases between. This CDR3 contains 14 residues. CDR3 coding DNA: TGTGCCAGCAGCAAGCCCGAGGAGCCCTACGAGCAGTACTTC. Translated, it gives CASSKPEEPYEQYF.

This clonotype showed up just a few times. Likely a read error: the CDR3 ends without its conserved phenylalanine or tryptophan. The rearrangement joins TRBV20-1 to TRBJ1-1; D remains ambiguous. Germline V gene lookup returns CDR1 DFQATT and CDR2 SNEGSKA (reference sequence). Trimming removed 6 bases from V and 7 bases from J, with 18 bases in between. This CDR3 has 13 residues. The CDR3 loop is CSATLNKWSEAFS. The DNA for the CDR3 is TGCAGTGCCACCCTTAACAAGTGGAGTGAAGCTTTCTCT.

Note on this clonotype: A junction boundary mismatches the germline segment, possibly from a read error. The rearrangement uses TRBV4-1 and TRBJ1-2; 8 nucleotides line up with TRBD1. The germline V gene has CDR1 MGHRA and CDR2 YSYEKL. The CDR3 spans 15 residues. For the CDR3, the DNA is TGCGCCAGCAGCCCTTCACAGGGGGAGGGCTATGGCTACACCTTT. Encoded protein: CASSPSQGEGYGYTF.

This chain joins TRBV20-1 and TRBJ2-5; TRBD2 matches 12 bases. The germline gives CDR1 DFQATT, CDR2 SNEGSKA (reference sequence). V lost 6 bases and J lost 7; bases outside the gene matches: 12. The CDR3 has 15 amino acids. This chain's CDR3 is CSANSGTSGPGTQYF. CDR3 nucleotide sequence: TGCAGTGCCAATTCCGGGACTAGCGGGCCGGGGACCCAGTACTTC.

This clonotype has ten or more counts. V and J are TRBV4-1 and TRBJ2-1; 7 nucleotides agree with TRBD2. J lost 4 bases, V lost 0 bases, and 3 bases had no gene match. The CDR3 totals 15 residues. Germline V gene lookup returns CDR1 MGHRA and CDR2 YSYEKL. This CDR3 is CASSQESSGYNEQFF. The DNA of the CDR3 is TGCGCCAGCAGCCAAGAAAGTAGCGGGTACAATGAGCAGTTCTTC.

Many counts were recorded for this clonotype. The chain recombines TRBV19 with TRBJ1-4; 11 nucleotides align to TRBD1. CDR1 and CDR2 from the germline V gene are LNHDA and SQIVND (reference sequence). Trimming at V came to 5 bases and at J to 5 bases, leaving 4 bases not matched to a gene. The CDR3 runs to 15 residues. The CDR3 DNA reads TGTGCCAGTAGTTACGGACAGGGGGCGAATGAAAAACTGTTTTTT. Translated, it gives CASSYGQGANEKLFF.

The chain couples TRBV9 to TRBJ1-6; 8 bases align to TRBD1. The V segment lost 3 bases and the J segment 9 bases; nucleotides outside the gene matches: 5. Germline V CDR1 and CDR2: SGDLS, YYNGEE. The CDR3 covers 14 residues. Written as DNA, the CDR3 is TGTGCCAGCAGCGAGACAGGGGTTACTTCACCCCTCCACTTT. Its protein is CASSETGVTSPLHF.

The V and J genes are TRBV13 and TRBJ2-2; 7 bases are shared with TRBD2. J lost 2 bases, V lost 5 bases, and 8 bases had no gene match. There are 16 residues in the CDR3. The V gene's germline CDR1 is PRHDT and CDR2 FYEKMQ (reference sequence). CDR3 protein: CASSPIERGNTGELFF. CDR3 DNA: TGTGCCAGCAGCCCAATCGAGCGGGGTAACACCGGGGAGCTGTTTTTT.

This chain joins TRBV25-1 and TRBJ2-7; no clear D gene. V was clipped by 4 bases and J by 5 bases, with 15 bases between them. The CDR3 covers 14 residues. Germline values: CDR1 MGHDK, CDR2 SYGVNS. The CDR3 spells CASSVREVDHEQYF. The CDR3 DNA sequence: TGTGCCAGCAGTGTAAGGGAAGTGGACCACGAGCAGTACTTC.

The rearrangement links TRBV13 to TRBJ2-7, with TRBD2 as a possible D gene (6 bases). In germline, CDR1 is PRHDT, CDR2 FYEKMQ (reference sequence). The CDR3 sequence is 14 residues long. With 5 bases removed from V and 3 bases from J, the gap between germline ends came to 14 bases. CDR3 protein: CASSTGTGYYEQYF. In DNA form, the CDR3 reads TGTGCCAGCAGCACCGGGACTGGATACTACGAGCAGTACTTC.

This chain connects TRBV4-3 to TRBJ2-7, with D possibly being TRBD1 (6 bases). Trimming took off 0 bases at V and 4 bases at J, with 16 bases between the two ends. The germline V gene has CDR1 LGHNA and CDR2 YSLEER. CDR3 length equals 16 residues. The CDR3 DNA follows: TGCGCCAGCAGCCAAGATCAAACAGGGCCCGGATACGAGCAGTACTTC. Residues: CASSQDQTGPGYEQYF.

This clonotype was seen ten or more times. This chain uses TRBV20-1 with TRBJ2-7, with 8 positions matching TRBD2. From germline, CDR1 is DFQATT and CDR2 SNEGSKA (reference sequence). J gave up 2 bases and V 0 bases, and 6 bases lay outside the gene matches. This CDR3 is built from 15 residues. The CDR3: CSARDHTGGPYEQYF. CDR3 bases: TGCAGTGCTAGAGATCATACGGGGGGGCCCTACGAGCAGTACTTC.